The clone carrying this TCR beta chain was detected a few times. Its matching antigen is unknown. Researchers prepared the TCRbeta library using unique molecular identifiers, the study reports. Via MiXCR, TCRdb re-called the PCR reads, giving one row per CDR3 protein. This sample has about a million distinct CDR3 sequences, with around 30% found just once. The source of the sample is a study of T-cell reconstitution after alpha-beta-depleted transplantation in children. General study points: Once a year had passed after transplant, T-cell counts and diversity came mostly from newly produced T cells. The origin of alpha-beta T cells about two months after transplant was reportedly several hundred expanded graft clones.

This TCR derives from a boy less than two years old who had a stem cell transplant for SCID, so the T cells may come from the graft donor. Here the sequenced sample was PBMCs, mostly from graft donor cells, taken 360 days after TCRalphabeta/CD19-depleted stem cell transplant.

CDR3 DNA: TGTGCCAGCAGTTCTCTTGGGAGGGCGGGTCAACCTGAAGCTTTCTTT. This codes for CASSSLGRAGQPEAFF. The chain couples TRBV6-5 to TRBJ1-1; no clear D gene. The V and J ends lost 4 bases and 6 bases respectively, with 21 bases between them. CDR1 and CDR2 (germline): MNHEY, SVGAGI. This CDR3 is built from 16 residues.